This TCR beta chain was documented in a study of identical twins. Template switching supplied a universal primer site; unique molecular identifiers were carried on the cDNA. One entry per CDR3 protein, called by TCRdb with MiXCR from the 5' RACE reads. The table records about 240,000 distinct CDR3 sequences, approximately 6.8% of them present only once. The CDR3 is 18 residues long. The trim removed 3 bases at V and 2 bases at J, leaving 11 bases unmatched. This clonotype was found a few times. The sample was also linked to a second study, of yellow fever vaccine responses in identical twins.

This rearrangement joins TRBV12-3 or TRBV12-4 to TRBJ2-5; 11 bases are shared with TRBD2. This receptor was taken from a woman aged 18-29 years in good health. Sequencing input: CD8+ T cells sorted from blood. The CDR3: CASSFLLAGGVWQETQYF. For the CDR3, the DNA is TGTGCCAGCAGTTTCTTGTTAGCGGGGGGGGTGTGGCAAGAGACCCAGTACTTC.